This T cell receptor beta chain was sequenced in a study of blood T cell repertoires in COVID-19. Looked up from germline, CDR1 is SGHAT and CDR2 is FQNNGV. The CDR3 extends over 14 amino acids. V was clipped by 5 bases and J by 2 bases, with 13 bases between them. Sequencing used immunoSEQ multiplex PCR; TCRdb keeps in-frame clones, though not all of them. The sample yields 270,000 or so clones, less than 90% seen once. The chain joins TRBV11-2 to TRBJ2-7, with a weak D call TRBD1 (5 bases). The sequencing sample was made of peripheral blood. The receptor was derived from a human donor in a cohort sampled during active COVID-19. CDR3 amino acids: CASSVRHRTYEQYF. The DNA of the CDR3 is TGTGCCAGCAGCGTTCGACACAGGACCTACGAGCAGTACTTC.